The rows below give T cell receptor beta chains drawn from one sample of a study of CD8 T cells in Susac syndrome. TCRdb reprocessed the immunoSEQ multiplex PCR reads via MiXCR and lists one record per CDR3 protein. The sample has fewer than 300,000 distinct CDR3 sequences; roughly 81% are singletons. Material for sequencing was CD8+ T cells from PBMCs. The receptors derive from a human donor with multiple sclerosis. Each CDR3 is given with its conserved first and last residue. Fields, in order: D gene, clone size, J gene, V gene, CDR3 protein, CDR3 DNA. The D gene is left open where the match is weak. Size is omitted from some rows. Given values are once, few, many or a class for expanded clones.

>-|few|TRBJ2-1|TRBV27
CASTGDYNEQFF
TGTGCCAGCACTGGGGATTACAATGAGCAGTTCTTC
>-|-|TRBJ2-2|TRBV7-9
CASSFNRDTNTGELFF
TGTGCCAGCAGCTTCAACCGGGACACGAACACCGGGGAGCTGTTTTTT
>-|-|TRBJ2-5|TRBV27
CASARGIQETQYF
TGTGCCAGCGCCAGAGGGATACAAGAGACCCAGTACTTC
>-|-|TRBJ2-3|TRBV23-1
CASRHERRGTDTQYF
TGCGCCAGCAGGCACGAGAGAAGGGGCACAGATACGCAGTATTTT
>-|-|TRBJ2-2|TRBV21-1
CASSKVRQPLLSPTKNTGELFF
TGTGCCAGCAGCAAAGTTCGGCAGCCACTACTATCCCCTACAAAAAACACCGGGGAGCTGTTTTTT
>-|-|TRBJ2-2|TRBV7-9
CASSLVQTGEKVGELFF
TGTGCCAGCAGCTTAGTACAAACGGGAGAGAAAGTCGGGGAGCTGTTTTTT
>TRBD1|-|TRBJ2-7|TRBV5-1
CASSSSQGAPYEQYF
TGCGCCAGCAGCTCCTCCCAGGGGGCCCCCTACGAGCAGTACTTC
>-|-|TRBJ2-7|TRBV2
CASAGDSHTPLAYEQYF
TGTGCCAGCGCCGGGGACTCCCACACTCCCCTGGCCTACGAGCAGTACTTC
>TRBD2|-|TRBJ2-1|TRBV19
CASSIVAGGLYNEQFF
TGTGCCAGTAGTATAGTAGCGGGAGGGCTCTACAATGAGCAGTTCTTC
>TRBD1|once|TRBJ2-2|TRBV9
CASSVPRDRGFTGELFF
TGTGCCAGCAGCGTACCCCGAGACAGGGGATTTACCGGGGAGCTGTTTTTT
>TRBD2|-|TRBJ2-7|TRBV5-4
CASSPPASGSRYEQYF
TGTGCCAGCAGCCCTCCGGCTAGCGGGAGCCGCTACGAGCAGTACTTC
>TRBD1|once|TRBJ2-1|TRBV4-1
CASRLLDRGAYNEQFF
TGCGCCAGCAGACTGTTGGACAGGGGTGCCTACAATGAGCAGTTCTTC
>TRBD1|-|TRBJ1-2|TRBV2
CASPGQKNYGYTF
TGTGCCAGCCCGGGACAGAAGAACTATGGCTACACCTTC
>TRBD2|once|TRBJ2-7|TRBV27
CASRDGGRGREQYF
TGTGCCAGCAGAGATGGTGGGAGGGGCCGCGAGCAGTACTTC
>-|-|TRBJ1-1|TRBV12-3/TRBV12-4
CASSLPLWQKVDTEAFF
TGTGCCAGCAGTTTACCTCTCTGGCAGAAGGTTGACACTGAAGCTTTCTTT
>-|-|TRBJ2-7|TRBV5-6
CAGSFDRSGTYEQYF
TGTGCCGGCAGTTTCGACAGAAGCGGTACTTACGAGCAGTACTTC
>-|-|TRBJ2-5|TRBV9
CASSGGRTVEETQYF
TGTGCCAGCAGCGGAGGTCGGACAGTTGAAGAGACCCAGTACTTC
>-|-|TRBJ1-2|TRBV24-1
CATSDLTEGYGYTF
TGTGCCACCAGTGATTTGACGGAAGGCTATGGCTACACCTTC
>-|-|TRBJ2-1|TRBV10-3
CAISPDPNEQFF
TGTGCCATCAGCCCTGACCCCAATGAGCAGTTCTTC
>TRBD1|once|TRBJ1-5|TRBV2
CASSTTGTGILSNQPQHF
TGTGCCAGCAGTACCACCGGGACAGGGATTTTAAGCAATCAGCCCCAGCATTTT
>TRBD2|once|TRBJ2-2|TRBV27
CASVAGVGGELFF
TGTGCCAGCGTGGCGGGAGTCGGCGGGGAGCTGTTTTTT
>-|-|TRBJ1-2|TRBV11-2
CASSQGANYGYTF
TGTGCCAGCAGCCAAGGAGCTAACTATGGCTACACCTTC
>-|-|TRBJ2-5|TRBV28
CASRGRTGQETQYF
TGTGCCAGCAGAGGGAGAACAGGGCAAGAGACCCAGTACTTC
>-|-|TRBJ1-5|TRBV3-1
CASSQKVGPPFNQPQHF
TGTGCCAGCAGCCAAAAAGTGGGGCCGCCTTTCAATCAGCCCCAGCATTTT
>-|-|TRBJ2-7|TRBV5-4
CASSLGGQGGHYEQYF
TGTGCCAGCAGCTTGGGAGGCCAGGGGGGGCATTACGAGCAGTACTTC